This T cell receptor beta chain appears in the sequencing data of a study of beta chain features in type 1 diabetes. The wider study: Across the samples, roughly 98,000,000 sorted cells were examined in total.

Comment on this clone: The antigen is undetermined.

Investigators reverse transcribed all isolated RNA, so they sequenced expressed TCRB transcripts. Profiling relied on immunoSEQ multiplex PCR, and the TCRdb table lists in-frame clones only, not all of them. The table records 100,000 to 150,000 clones, around 16% of them present only once. Staining for CD45RO/CCR7/CD25/CD127/CD95/CD27 allowed sorting of CD4+ naive, central memory, regulatory and stem cell-like memory cells. All of the sorted populations showed purity greater than 98%. Germline V gene data show CDR1 as DFQATT and CDR2 as SNEGSKA (reference sequence). V was pared by 6 bases and J by 5 bases, with 10 bases between. The CDR3 has 11 residues. Findings of the study overall: Significant though moderate, a shortening of TCRB CDR3s appeared in all four CD4+ subsets of Type 1 diabetes patients.

The TCR comes from a young man with type 1 diabetes. Sequenced input: central memory CD4+ T cells from blood. V and J are TRBV20-1 and TRBJ2-5; unclear D gene. CDR3 nucleotide sequence: TGCAGTGCCCCCGCCAGGGAGACCCAGTACTTC. This encodes CSAPARETQYF.